The T cell receptor beta chain described here comes from a study of a mutant IDH1 vaccine in newly diagnosed glioma. Across the whole study: Initiation of the vaccine course occurred 4-6 weeks after radiotherapy alone, or alongside temozolomide cycles. An approximately 62% male, approximately 38% female split and a mean age of approximately 38 years characterized treated patients. Former treatment meant radiotherapy, temozolomide, or both; the majority had gotten both.

Concerning this clone: Antigen: not known.

Profiled with immunoSEQ multiplex PCR; TCRdb holds only in-frame clones, not every one. The sample records some 28,000 clones, roughly 80% being singletons. Time point denoted: week 23, last vaccination. In every dose of vaccine, 300 ug of mutant IDH1 20-mer peptide was given alongside topical imiquimod. New WHO grade 3 or 4 astrocytomas that were IDH1-mutant and ATRX-lost occurred in the donors. Per germline, CDR1 MNHEY and CDR2 SVGAGI. The length of the CDR3 is 16 residues. With 2 bases removed from V and 0 bases from J, the gap between germline ends came to 13 bases. The input for sequencing was PBMCs, taken from a glioma patient whose treatment included an IDH1 peptide vaccine. The sequence derives from a woman aged 25 to 39 with glioma. This sequence joins TRBV6-5 and TRBJ1-1, with a possible D match to TRBD1 (5 bases). CDR3 sequence (DNA): TGTGCCAGCAGTTACGAGGCAGGGAGGGTGAACACTGAAGCTTTCTTT. It is translated as CASSYEAGRVNTEAFF.